This passage covers 17 T cell receptor beta chains from one sample sequenced in a study of control samples from healthy donors and cancer patients (dated by TCRdb to the early 2020s). Library construction relied on the immunoSEQ multiplex PCR assay. TCRdb re-hosts the immuneACCESS table, in-frame sequences only. Its copies lack some clones; in the studies checked, an unresolved V gene accounts for under half of them, and the cause for the rest is not known. The sample data list around 140,000 clones, and 90% of these were observed just once. The ten largest make up about 2.5% of the sample. Sequenced input: blood. Every receptor here comes from a man aged 40-49 years in good health.

The chain links TRBV7-6 to TRBJ2-6; D might be TRBD2 (6 bases). Germline CDR1 reads SGHVS; CDR2 reads FNYEAQ. This CDR3 spans 19 amino acids. Trimming left V 0 bases short and J 1 base short, with 16 bases between. CDR3 DNA sequence: TGTGCCAGCAGCTTAGCGGTGGGGGGAGCTGGTTCTGGGGCCAACGTCCTGACTTTC. Amino acid sequence: CASSLAVGGAGSGANVLTF.

The chain is built from TRBV6-1 and TRBJ2-2, with D uncertain. Germline loops: CDR1 MNHNS, CDR2 SASEGT. V was clipped by 0 bases and J by 4 bases, with 6 bases between them. The CDR3 spans 14 residues. The CDR3 loop is CASSEARSTGELFF. The DNA for the CDR3 is TGTGCCAGCAGTGAAGCTAGGAGCACCGGGGAGCTGTTTTTT.

The count of this clone is one. The CDR3 bases are TGTGCCTGGAGTGTGGGGCGGGGGGGCCTGGCAGATACGCAGTATTTT. Translated, it gives CAWSVGRGGLADTQYF. The chain combines TRBV30 with TRBJ2-3; TRBD2 agrees at 9 bases. Germline V lookup: CDR1 GTSNPN, CDR2 SVGIG (reference sequence). With 0 bases clipped from V and 4 bases from J, the junction kept 8 bases outside the gene matches. CDR3 length: 16 amino acids.

The rearrangement links TRBV7-9 to TRBJ2-6; 7 bases line up with TRBD1. The CDR3 runs 18 residues. V dropped 6 bases and J dropped 0; count of bases not matched to a gene: 11. CDR1 and CDR2 from the germline V gene are SEHNR and FQNEAQ (reference sequence). In DNA, the CDR3 is TGTGCCAGCAGTAGTCCTCGACAGGGTGGCTCTGGGGCCAACGTCCTGACTTTC. This translates into CASSSPRQGGSGANVLTF.

V is TRBV18 and J is TRBJ2-5; 9 bases map to TRBD1. J lost 1 base, V lost 3 bases, and 0 bases had no gene match. Germline V CDR1 and CDR2: KGHSH, LQKENI. This CDR3 is built from 14 residues. The CDR3 DNA sequence: TGTGCCAGCTCACCGACAGGGGGCCAAGAGACCCAGTACTTC. The encoded protein is CASSPTGGQETQYF.

The genes are TRBV6-4 and TRBJ1-3; possibly TRBD1 for D (6 bases). V was pared by 4 bases and J by 0 bases, with 13 bases between. The CDR3 extends over 16 amino acids. CDR1 and CDR2 from the germline V gene are MRHNA and SNTAGT. CDR3 nucleotides: TGTGCCAGCAGTGCACCGGGACAAGCCTCTGGAAACACCATATATTTT. Its protein is CASSAPGQASGNTIYF.

The chain couples TRBV19 to TRBJ1-2; D not resolved. This CDR3 spans 18 amino acids. V lost 5 bases, J lost 2 bases, and 24 bases lay in between. Per the germline V gene, CDR1 is LNHDA and CDR2 is SQIVND (reference sequence). The CDR3 spells CASSPSRTASFINYGYTF. CDR3 nucleotide sequence: TGTGCCAGTAGTCCCTCCCGGACCGCGAGTTTTATAAACTATGGCTACACCTTC.

The chain employs TRBV5-1 and TRBJ2-7; D is unclear. The CDR3 runs to 14 residues. V was pared by 2 bases and J by 2 bases, with 11 bases between. Germline CDR1 SGHRS, CDR2 YFSETQ. CDR3 protein: CASSFRPRTYEQYF. The DNA for the CDR3 is TGCGCCAGCAGCTTCCGACCGAGAACCTACGAGCAGTACTTC. The whole variable domain, remainder taken from reference TRBV5-1 and TRBJ2-7, is KAGVTQTPRYLIKTRGQQVTLSCSPISGHRSVSWYQQTPGQGLQFLFEYFSETQRNKGNFPGRFSGRQFSNSRSEMNVSTLELGDSALYLCASSFRPRTYEQYFGPGTRLTVT.

V gene TRBV9 combines with J gene TRBJ1-2; 9 nucleotides align to TRBD1. The CDR3 covers 15 residues. V gave up 0 bases and J gave up 8 bases; unmatched junction bases: 8. The germline V gene has CDR1 SGDLS and CDR2 YYNGEE. The chain's CDR3 is CASSVDRGRSAGYTF. The CDR3 DNA is TGTGCCAGCAGCGTAGACAGGGGGCGGTCTGCCGGCTACACCTTC.

The chain has TRBV13 and TRBJ2-7; either TRBD1 or TRBD2 may supply D (6 bases each). Trimming removed 0 bases from V and 2 bases from J, with 11 bases in between. CDR3 size: 15 residues. CDR1 is PRHDT and CDR2 is FYEKMQ in the germline V gene (reference sequence). The CDR3, as DNA: TGTGCCAGCAGCTTAGGGGAGGGGGAGCCCTACGAGCAGTACTTC. Translation: CASSLGEGEPYEQYF.

The chain links TRBV5-6 to TRBJ1-2, with D tentatively TRBD1 (5 bases). Germline V gives CDR1 SGHDT, CDR2 YYEEEE. The CDR3 is 13 amino acids. Trimming shortened V by 5 bases and J by 6 bases, and 14 bases separated the two germline ends. Here the CDR3 DNA reads TGTGCCAGCAGTCGGGAGGGGAACGATGGCTACACCTTC. Amino acid sequence: CASSREGNDGYTF.

The chain recombines TRBV6-4 with TRBJ1-1, with D unresolved. The V gene's germline CDR1 is MRHNA and CDR2 SNTAGT. The CDR3 totals 13 residues. V gave up 5 bases and J gave up 5 bases, with 12 bases separating them. CDR3 sequence reads: CASSIISGTEAFF. The CDR3 DNA reads as TGTGCCAGCAGTATCATCTCGGGAACTGAAGCTTTCTTT.

The chain uses TRBV5-8 and TRBJ1-5; D uncertain. V was pared by 0 bases and J by 1 base, with 8 bases between. The germline V gene encodes CDR1 SGHTS and CDR2 YDEGEE. There are 15 residues in the CDR3. The CDR3 region is CASSLGGGSNQPQHF. The CDR3 nucleotides are TGTGCCAGCAGCTTGGGAGGCGGCAGCAATCAGCCCCAGCATTTT.

V usage is TRBV5-4 and J usage is TRBJ1-2; TRBD1 aligns across 8 bases. Germline lookup yields CDR1 SGHNT and CDR2 YYREEE (reference sequence). The trim removed 5 bases at V and 3 bases at J, leaving 3 bases unmatched. The CDR3 extends over 13 amino acids. The CDR3 DNA sequence: TGTGCCAGCAGGTTGACAGGGGACTATGGCTACACCTTC. Protein: CASRLTGDYGYTF.

This chain connects TRBV10-3 to TRBJ2-5; 8 nucleotides line up with TRBD1. The CDR3 is 14 residues long. The V gene end was trimmed by 0 bases and the J gene end by 3 bases; junction bases not matched to a gene: 0. Germline assignment: CDR1 ENHRY and CDR2 SYGVKD. In DNA form, the CDR3 reads TGTGCCATCAGTGAGTCGACAGGGGAAGAGACCCAGTACTTC. Residues: CAISESTGEETQYF.

Comment on this clone: No conserved phenylalanine or tryptophan is present at the end of the CDR3, so a read error is the likely explanation. The DNA is omitted, as the CDR3 cannot be located on it reliably, and the CDR3 follows TCRdb's listing. The chain uses TRBV9 and TRBJ1-6; the table's D gene call, TRBD1, was not cross checked with the DNA. The CDR3 contains 18 residues when both ends are counted. Germline CDR1 is SGDLS and CDR2 is YYNGEE. Here the CDR3 reads CASSLRTGKGTREFTPPL.

J is TRBJ2-3 and V is TRBV28; tentatively, D is TRBD1 or TRBD2 (6 bases each). This CDR3 is built from 13 residues. Germline V gene lookup returns CDR1 MDHEN and CDR2 SYDVKM. The V and J ends lost 5 bases and 6 bases respectively, with 12 bases between them. CDR3: CASSPIGGDTQYF. CDR3 in DNA: TGTGCCAGCAGTCCGATAGGGGGGGATACGCAGTATTTT.